These 7 T cell receptor beta chains originate from one sample sequenced in a study of cytomegalovirus exposure and HLA in healthy donors. The primer mix had 60 Vbeta and 13 Jbeta primers. Sequenced by immunoSEQ multiplex PCR; TCRdb stores in-frame clones only, minus some. The sample lists more than 90,000 clones, around 81% occurring once. Sequencing was done on a sample of PBMCs. All receptors come from a woman aged 70-85 years in good health and CMV-seropositive.

V is TRBV7-2 and J is TRBJ2-7; 11 bases align to TRBD2. From germline, CDR1 is SGHTA and CDR2 FQGNSA. There are 15 residues in the CDR3. Trimming removed 4 bases from V and 4 bases from J; junction bases left unmatched: 6. The CDR3 here is CASSSRLAGRYEQYF. CDR3 bases: TGTGCCAGCAGCTCTAGACTAGCGGGACGATACGAGCAGTACTTC. Together with reference TRBV7-2 and TRBJ2-7, the CDR3 gives the full variable domain: GAGVSQSPSNKVTEKGKDVELRCDPISGHTALYWYRQSLGQGLEFLIYFQGNSAPDKSGLPSDRFSAERTGGSVSTLTIQRTQQEDSAVYLCASSSRLAGRYEQYFGPGTRLTVT.

As to this clone: The identical CDR3 is also encoded by other nucleotide sequences in the sample. The V call is TRBV5-1, the J call TRBJ2-1; 8 bases fit TRBD1. The CDR3 runs to 16 residues. Unmatched junction bases numbered 6, after V lost 0 bases and J lost 4 bases. The V gene's germline CDR1 is SGHRS and CDR2 YFSETQ. The DNA for the CDR3 is TGCGCCAGCAGCTTGGCCCCAGGGGGCGCGTACAATGAGCAGTTCTTC. Protein sequence: CASSLAPGGAYNEQFF.

V is TRBV5-1 and J is TRBJ2-1, with 9 positions matching TRBD2. This CDR3 is built from 18 residues. V was pared by 3 bases and J by 8 bases, with 18 bases of the junction left unmatched. Per the germline V gene, CDR1 is SGHRS and CDR2 is YFSETQ. For the CDR3, the DNA is TGCGCCAGCAGCTACCTCGATAGCGGGAGCACCCTAACGGATGAGCAGTTCTTC. Translating it yields CASSYLDSGSTLTDEQFF.

This clone has only one observation. J is TRBJ2-7 and V is TRBV7-2; 7 nucleotides agree with TRBD2. Germline-derived CDR1 and CDR2 are SGHTA and FQGNSA. Germline trimming cut 1 base from V and 2 bases from J; bases unmatched to any gene: 8. The CDR3 consists of 16 residues. The CDR3 sequence is CASSLGPPGGTYEQYF. CDR3 bases: TGTGCCAGCAGCTTAGGCCCCCCGGGAGGTACCTACGAGCAGTACTTC.

This rearrangement joins TRBV18 to TRBJ1-2; TRBD1 agrees at 9 bases. With 9 bases clipped from V and 1 base from J, the junction kept 6 bases outside the gene matches. This CDR3 comprises 14 residues. Germline V gene data show CDR1 as KGHSH and CDR2 as LQKENI. CDR3 nucleotide sequence: TGTGCCAGTCGGACAGGGGCCAGTAACTATGGCTACACCTTC. Translated: CASRTGASNYGYTF. Looking up the rest from reference TRBV18 and TRBJ1-2 gives the full variable domain: NAGVMQNPRHLVRRRGQEARLRCSPMKGHSHVYWYRQLPEEGLKFMVYLQKENIIDESGMPKERFSAEFPKEGPSILRIQQVVRGDSAAYFCASRTGASNYGYTFGSGTRLTVV.

V is TRBV10-3 and J is TRBJ2-7, with 12 positions matching TRBD1. Germline V CDR1 and CDR2: ENHRY, SYGVKD. The CDR3 contains 15 residues. V was pared by 4 bases and J by 4 bases, with 5 bases of the junction left unmatched. The CDR3 region is CAISGGTGGFYEQYF. The CDR3 DNA sequence: TGTGCCATCAGTGGGGGGACAGGGGGCTTTTACGAGCAGTACTTC.

This chain connects TRBV28 to TRBJ2-7, with TRBD2 matching over 9 bases. The CDR3 extends over 12 amino acids. Germline loops: CDR1 MDHEN, CDR2 SYDVKM. V lost 6 bases to trimming and J lost 4 bases; unmatched junction nucleotides: 1. The CDR3 loop is CASRLAGYEQYF. The CDR3 nucleotides are TGTGCCAGCAGACTAGCGGGTTACGAGCAGTACTTC. The full variable domain, rest sourced from reference TRBV28 and TRBJ2-7, is DVKVTQSSRYLVKRTGEKVFLECVQDMDHENMFWYRQDPGLGLRLIYFSYDVKMKEKGDIPEGYSVSREKKERFSLILESASTNQTSMYLCASRLAGYEQYFGPGTRLTVT.